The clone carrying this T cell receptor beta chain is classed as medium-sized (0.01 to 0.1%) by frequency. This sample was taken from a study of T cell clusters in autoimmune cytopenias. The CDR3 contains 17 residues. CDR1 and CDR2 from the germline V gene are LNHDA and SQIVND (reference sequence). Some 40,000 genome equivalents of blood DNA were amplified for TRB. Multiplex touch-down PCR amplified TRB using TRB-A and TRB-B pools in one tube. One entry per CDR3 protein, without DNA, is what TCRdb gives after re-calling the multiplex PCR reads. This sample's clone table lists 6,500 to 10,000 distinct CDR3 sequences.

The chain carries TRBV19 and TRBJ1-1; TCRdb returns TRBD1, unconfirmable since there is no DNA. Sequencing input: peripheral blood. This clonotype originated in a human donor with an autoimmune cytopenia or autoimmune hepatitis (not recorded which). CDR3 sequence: CASSIVLSRARYTEAFF.